The 28 T cell receptor beta chains reported below all come from one sample, sequenced in a study of T cell responses to AZD1222 COVID-19 vaccine. The table came from immunoSEQ multiplex PCR; TCRdb's copy has only in-frame clones and leaves some out. The data hold under 150,000 clones, with over 75% observed a single time. Material: peripheral blood, obtained on day 0 of AZD1222 vaccination. All receptors derive from an adult in good health.

A single count supports this clone. V is TRBV6-5 and J is TRBJ1-1, with D hard to call. The CDR3 has 14 amino acids. V was trimmed by 6 bases and J by 5 bases, leaving 16 bases between them. Germline V lookup: CDR1 MNHEY, CDR2 SVGAGI. CDR3 amino acids: CASRNLGAVTEAFF. The CDR3 bases are TGTGCCAGCAGAAACCTCGGAGCCGTGACTGAAGCTTTCTTT.

V and J are TRBV24-1 and TRBJ1-2; no clear D gene. CDR1 is KGHDR, CDR2 SFDVKD, per germline. The V end was cut by 3 bases, the J end by 4 bases, with 11 bases between. The CDR3 contains 14 residues. CDR3 residues: CATSDGEIPYGYTF. The CDR3 DNA follows: TGTGCCACCAGTGATGGGGAAATACCCTATGGCTACACCTTC.

This rearrangement joins TRBV19 to TRBJ1-1, with 7 nucleotides matching TRBD1. Germline assignment: CDR1 LNHDA and CDR2 SQIVND (reference sequence). CDR3 length: 14 amino acids. V shed 5 bases and J 5 bases; nucleotides not matched to a gene: 8. The CDR3 reads CASSVQGDITEAFF. In DNA form, the CDR3 reads TGTGCCAGTAGTGTTCAGGGGGATATTACTGAAGCTTTCTTT.

The rearrangement uses TRBV14 and TRBJ1-6, with D maybe TRBD1 (5 bases). V lost 1 base to trimming and J lost 4 bases, with 8 bases between them. This CDR3 region has 15 residues. In germline, CDR1 is SGHDN, CDR2 FVKESK. The CDR3, as DNA: TGTGCCAGCAGCCAAGGGGGACGGTATAATTCACCCCTCCACTTT. This codes for CASSQGGRYNSPLHF. Full variable domain (remainder filled in from reference TRBV14 and TRBJ1-6): EAGVTQFPSHSVIEKGQTVTLRCDPISGHDNLYWYRRVMGKEIKFLLHFVKESKQDESGMPNNRFLAERTGGTYSTLKVQPAELEDSGVYFCASSQGGRYNSPLHFGNGTRLTVT.

The chain links TRBV27 to TRBJ1-2, with 7 bases identical to TRBD1. The V gene's germline CDR1 is MNHEY and CDR2 SMNVEV (reference sequence). V lost 10 bases, J lost 6 bases, and 11 bases stayed unmatched. There are 13 residues in the CDR3. In nucleotides, the CDR3 is TGTGCCACCCAGGGGGACAGACGACATGGCTACACCTTC. This translates into CATQGDRRHGYTF.

The genes are TRBV5-5 and TRBJ1-5, with D possibly being TRBD1 (6 bases). Trimming took off 2 bases at V and 2 bases at J, with 14 bases between the two ends. The V gene's germline CDR1 is SGHKS and CDR2 YYEKEE (reference sequence). This CDR3 has 16 amino acids. As DNA, the CDR3 is TGTGCCAGCAGCTTAATTGGGGGCGCCGGCAATCAGCCCCAGCATTTT. This gives the protein CASSLIGGAGNQPQHF.

The gene calls are TRBV6-5 and TRBJ1-1; D gene uncertain. The CDR3 loop spans 14 amino acids. V was clipped by 0 bases and J by 5 bases, with 10 bases between them. Germline values: CDR1 MNHEY, CDR2 SVGAGI. CDR3 amino acids: CASSYSGVWTEAFF. The DNA for the CDR3 is TGTGCCAGCAGTTACTCTGGAGTGTGGACTGAAGCTTTCTTT.

The V and J genes are TRBV6-1 and TRBJ1-1, with D unresolved. The CDR3 runs 13 residues. V lost 3 bases, J lost 8 bases, and 13 bases lay in between. Per germline, CDR1 MNHNS and CDR2 SASEGT. CDR3 sequence: CASSDILTFEAFF. CDR3 sequence (DNA): TGTGCCAGCAGTGACATCTTGACGTTCGAAGCTTTCTTT.

CDR3 protein: CASTIGTGAQETQYF. The CDR3 nucleotides are TGTGCCAGCACCATCGGCACGGGCGCGCAAGAGACCCAGTACTTC. This chain uses TRBV7-7 with TRBJ2-5, with D hard to call. V was cut by 7 bases and J by 2 bases, with 17 bases left in between. The CDR3 consists of 15 residues. CDR1 and CDR2 from the germline V gene are SSHAT and FNYEAQ (reference sequence).

A word on this clone: This specimen includes other DNA sequences encoding the same CDR3. The chain combines TRBV7-9 with TRBJ1-4; D is unresolved. The V end was cut by 1 base, the J end by 8 bases, with 5 bases between. CDR1 and CDR2 (germline): SEHNR, FQNEAQ (reference sequence). The CDR3 consists of 12 residues. CDR3 nucleotides: TGTGCCAGCAGCTTAGTGGGAGAAAAACTGTTTTTT. Translating it yields CASSLVGEKLFF.

This sequence joins TRBV6-2 or TRBV6-3 and TRBJ2-7; TRBD1 agrees at 7 bases. Germline CDR1 and CDR2: MNHEY and SVGEGT. The CDR3 spans 14 residues. V dropped 6 bases and J dropped 7; count of bases not matched to a gene: 12. CDR3 sequence reads: CASSRRGQPREQYF. The CDR3 DNA reads TGTGCCAGCAGCCGCAGGGGACAGCCAAGGGAGCAGTACTTC.

In DNA form, the CDR3 reads TGTGCCAGCAGCGGGGGCCTCGGCGAAAAACTGTTTTTT. Amino acids: CASSGGLGEKLFF. V is TRBV9 and J is TRBJ1-4; TRBD1 is a possible D gene (5 bases). This CDR3 is 13 amino acids long. Germline V gives CDR1 SGDLS, CDR2 YYNGEE. V lost 3 bases, J lost 8 bases, and 11 bases lay in between.

The sample holds a few counts of this clone. The J gene is TRBJ1-5, the V gene TRBV5-6, with a weak D call TRBD1 (6 bases). The germline V gene has CDR1 SGHDT and CDR2 YYEEEE. Trimming shortened V by 6 bases and J by 2 bases, and 12 bases separated the two germline ends. The CDR3 has 14 amino acids. CDR3 DNA: TGTGCCAGCACTAAGACAGGACGCAATCAGCCCCAGCATTTT. It translates to CASTKTGRNQPQHF.

This sequence joins TRBV28 and TRBJ1-2; D is ambiguous. Germline V lookup: CDR1 MDHEN, CDR2 SYDVKM. The CDR3 is 15 amino acids. The V gene lost 7 bases and the J gene lost 1 base, with 16 bases spanning the gap. The CDR3 reads CASTKDSGVNYGYTF. The CDR3 DNA reads TGTGCCAGCACCAAAGACTCCGGAGTTAACTATGGCTACACCTTC.

V usage is TRBV7-2 and J usage is TRBJ2-7; tentative D call: TRBD1 (5 bases). Trimming cost V 1 base and J 2 bases, with 9 bases left between them. The CDR3 contains 14 residues. CDR1 and CDR2 (germline): SGHTA, FQGNSA. The CDR3 loop is CASSLDFRAYEQYF. The CDR3 DNA sequence: TGTGCCAGCAGCTTAGACTTCAGGGCCTACGAGCAGTACTTC.

The rearrangement links TRBV30 to TRBJ2-4; tentatively, D is TRBD1 or TRBD2 (5 bases each). Looked up from germline, CDR1 is GTSNPN and CDR2 is SVGIG (reference sequence). V lost 2 bases and J lost 8, with 16 bases in between. The CDR3 has 14 residues. The CDR3 DNA follows: TGTGCCTGGAGTAATGAGGGGCTTCGGGACATTCAGTACTTC. Translated, it gives CAWSNEGLRDIQYF.

This clone occurred a few times. The chain recombines TRBV5-1 with TRBJ2-1, with D perhaps matching TRBD1 or TRBD2 (5 bases each). Trimming took 4 bases from V and 6 from J, leaving 17 bases between them. The CDR3 is 15 residues long. The germline V gene encodes CDR1 SGHRS and CDR2 YFSETQ. The CDR3 reads CASSLEALGANEQFF. The DNA for the CDR3 is TGCGCCAGCAGCCTCGAGGCTCTCGGGGCCAATGAGCAGTTCTTC.

The V and J genes are TRBV2 and TRBJ2-5, with D unclear. This CDR3 comprises 12 residues. Germline CDR1 SNHLY, CDR2 FYNNEI. The ends were cut back, 4 bases at V and 3 bases at J, with 6 bases in the middle. CDR3 sequence: CASSVAEETQYF. The CDR3 region has the DNA TGTGCCAGCAGTGTTGCGGAAGAGACCCAGTACTTC.

This chain uses TRBV12-3 or TRBV12-4 with TRBJ2-3; TRBD2 matches 8 bases. V was pared by 9 bases and J by 1 base, with 3 bases of the junction left unmatched. The CDR3 totals 13 residues. CDR3 DNA: TGTGCCAGTCTTAGCGGGGGCACAGATACGCAGTATTTT. Translating it yields CASLSGGTDTQYF.

The chain employs TRBV15 and TRBJ1-1; tentative D call: TRBD1 (5 bases). Germline-derived CDR1 and CDR2 are LNHNV and YYDKDF (reference sequence). The ends were cut back, 7 bases at V and 3 bases at J, with 18 bases in the middle. This CDR3 has 15 amino acids. CDR3 protein: CATTSNDGGDTEAFF. The CDR3 DNA reads as TGTGCCACCACCTCCAATGACGGGGGGGACACTGAAGCTTTCTTT.

The gene calls are TRBV20-1 and TRBJ2-7; no firm D call. The CDR3 has 11 amino acids. CDR1 is DFQATT and CDR2 is SNEGSKA in the germline V gene (reference sequence). V dropped 8 bases and J dropped 0 bases, with 8 bases sitting between them. This chain's CDR3 is CSPRLSYEQYF. As DNA, the CDR3 is TGCAGTCCCCGCCTCTCCTACGAGCAGTACTTC.

There are a few counts of this clone. The chain employs TRBV15 and TRBJ1-5; TRBD1 matches 7 bases. Trimming took 5 bases from V and 4 from J; bases not matched to a gene: 5. Germline V gene data show CDR1 as LNHNV and CDR2 as YYDKDF (reference sequence). This CDR3 contains 14 residues. CDR3 nucleotides: TGTGCCACCAGCGCTGGGACAGAGAATCAGCCCCAGCATTTT. Amino acids: CATSAGTENQPQHF.

The gene calls are TRBV3-1 (or the pseudogene TRBV3-2) and TRBJ2-1, with D maybe TRBD2 (6 bases). V lost 5 bases to trimming and J lost 7 bases, with 21 bases between them. CDR1 is LGHDT and CDR2 is YNNKEL in the germline V gene (reference sequence). The CDR3 is 16 residues long. The CDR3 region has the DNA TGTGCCAGCAGCTCCATGTTGACCGGGACTCGGAATGAGCAGTTCTTC. Translating it yields CASSSMLTGTRNEQFF.

The V and J genes are TRBV4-2 and TRBJ2-7, with D unclear. Trimming removed 0 bases from V and 3 bases from J, with 9 bases in between. The length of the CDR3 is 14 residues. Per the germline V gene, CDR1 is LGHNA and CDR2 is YNFKEQ. CDR3 sequence (DNA): TGTGCCAGCAGCCAAGATCTGTATTTCTACGAGCAGTACTTC. This sequence encodes CASSQDLYFYEQYF.

The chain combines TRBV11-2 with TRBJ2-2, with D unclear. The CDR3 is 16 residues long. V lost 5 bases, J lost 0 bases, and 13 bases lay in between. The germline CDR1 and CDR2 sequences are SGHAT and FQNNGV. As DNA, the CDR3 is TGTGCCAGCAGCCCAATCCGAATCGCGAACACCGGGGAGCTGTTTTTT. Amino acid sequence: CASSPIRIANTGELFF.

A word on this clone: Other nucleotide sequences from this sample produce the same CDR3. The chain has TRBV5-1 and TRBJ1-1; D remains ambiguous. Germline V CDR1 and CDR2: SGHRS, YFSETQ. V was trimmed by 2 bases and J by 1 base, leaving 6 bases between them. There are 13 residues in the CDR3. The CDR3 DNA reads as TGCGCCAGCAGCTTCCAGCAGAACACTGAAGCTTTCTTT. It specifies CASSFQQNTEAFF.

The chain is built from TRBV12-3 or TRBV12-4 and TRBJ1-1; no definite D call. V lost 3 bases and J lost 6, with 5 bases in between. CDR3 size: 11 residues. In nucleotides, the CDR3 is TGTGCCAGCAGTTTGGAGTCTGAAGCTTTCTTT. As protein: CASSLESEAFF.

The rearrangement links TRBV6-5 to TRBJ1-6, with D possibly TRBD1 on 5 matching bases. Germline V lookup: CDR1 MNHEY, CDR2 SVGAGI. This CDR3 comprises 14 residues. The V end was cut by 6 bases, the J end by 9 bases, with 15 bases between. CDR3 amino acids: CASSPGQGGSPLHF. The CDR3 DNA is TGTGCCAGCAGCCCGGGGCAGGGCGGTTCACCCCTCCACTTT.